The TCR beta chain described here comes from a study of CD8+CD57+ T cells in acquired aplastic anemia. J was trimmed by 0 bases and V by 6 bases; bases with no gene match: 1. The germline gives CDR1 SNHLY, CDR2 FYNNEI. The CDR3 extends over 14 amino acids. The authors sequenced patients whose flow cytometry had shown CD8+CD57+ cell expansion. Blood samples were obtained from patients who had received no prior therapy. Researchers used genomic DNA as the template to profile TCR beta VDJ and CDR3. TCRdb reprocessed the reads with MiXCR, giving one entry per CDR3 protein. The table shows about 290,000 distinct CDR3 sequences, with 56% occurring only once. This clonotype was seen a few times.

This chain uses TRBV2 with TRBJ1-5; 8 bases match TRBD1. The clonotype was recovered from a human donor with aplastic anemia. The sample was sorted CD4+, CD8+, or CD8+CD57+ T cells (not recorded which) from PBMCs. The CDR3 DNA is TGTGCCAGCAGGGACAGGGATAGCAATCAGCCCCAGCATTTT. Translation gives CASRDRDSNQPQHF.